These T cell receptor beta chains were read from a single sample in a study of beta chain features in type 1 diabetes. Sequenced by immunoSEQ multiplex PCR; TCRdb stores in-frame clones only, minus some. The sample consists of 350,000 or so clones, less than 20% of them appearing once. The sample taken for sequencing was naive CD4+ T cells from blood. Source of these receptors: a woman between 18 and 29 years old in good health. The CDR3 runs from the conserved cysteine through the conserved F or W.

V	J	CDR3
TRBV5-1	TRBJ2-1	CASSRRAGGSSYNEQFF
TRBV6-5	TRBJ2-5	CASSYQGLETQYF
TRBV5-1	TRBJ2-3	CASSAGTKGPLDTQYF
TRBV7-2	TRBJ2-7	CASSLTSGGTYEQYF
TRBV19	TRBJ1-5	CASRTGEQPQHF
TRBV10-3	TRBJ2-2	CAISESTGGTPGELFF
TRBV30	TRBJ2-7	CAWAGVYEQYF
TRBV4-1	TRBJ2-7	CASSQVDSYEQYF
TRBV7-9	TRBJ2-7	CASSLDRFSYEQYF
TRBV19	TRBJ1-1	CATVRGGTEAFF
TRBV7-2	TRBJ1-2	CASSSIRTGSLRGYTF
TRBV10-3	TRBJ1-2	CAIRRQGTANNYGYTF
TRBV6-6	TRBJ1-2	CASSYGQFNYGYTF
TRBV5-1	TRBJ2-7	CASSALAGGTYEQYF
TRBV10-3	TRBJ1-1	CAISESTGERAFF
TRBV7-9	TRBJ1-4	CASTPSRITNEKLFF
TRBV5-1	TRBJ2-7	CASSYTLSSYEQYF
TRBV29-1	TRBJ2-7	CSVRTSGSINEQYF
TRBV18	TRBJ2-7	CASSPRGDPYEQYF
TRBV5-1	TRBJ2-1	CASSLGTSGAYNEQFF
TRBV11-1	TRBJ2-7	CASSLARDSSYEQYF
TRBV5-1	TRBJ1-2	CASSLEHPSYGYTF
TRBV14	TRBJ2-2	CASSQSGNTGELFF
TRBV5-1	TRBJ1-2	CASHDRVYGYTF
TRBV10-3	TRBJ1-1	CAISEVFKGGTEAFF
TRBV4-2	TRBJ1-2	CASSQASSARGYTF
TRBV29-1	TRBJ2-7	CSGSRGLSYEQYF
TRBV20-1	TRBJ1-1	CSAPRQAEAFF
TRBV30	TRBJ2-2	CAWNLGTTNTGELFF
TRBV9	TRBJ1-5	CASSFRGSQPQHF
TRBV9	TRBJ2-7	CASSAGTGYEQYF
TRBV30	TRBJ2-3	CAWSSSSGPGTDTQYF
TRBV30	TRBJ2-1	CAWSVISGTSGFF
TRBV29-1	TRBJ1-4	CSNLGPEREKLFF
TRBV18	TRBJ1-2	CASSRDSAYGYTF
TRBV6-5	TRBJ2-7	CASSRKPGQGYEQYF
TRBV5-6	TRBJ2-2	CASSWDRDTGELFF
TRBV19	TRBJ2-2	CASSATSGEVQLFF
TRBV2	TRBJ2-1	CASKVLAENNEQFF
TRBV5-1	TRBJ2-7	CASSLGTPSSYEQYF
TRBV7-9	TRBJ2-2	CASSLVEARELFF
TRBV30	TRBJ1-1	CAWSQTDMNTEAFF